The present T cell receptor beta chain was sequenced within a study of control samples from healthy donors and cancer patients. The protocol was immunoSEQ multiplex PCR, while the TCRdb copy is restricted to in-frame clones and leaves out a portion. The repertoire holds 89,000 or so clones, with about 87% as singletons. There are 14 residues in the CDR3. Per germline, CDR1 SNHLY and CDR2 FYNNEI. Trimming removed 6 bases from V and 0 bases from J, with 8 bases in between. This chain uses TRBV2 with TRBJ2-2; D not resolved. The source is a man in his forties or fifties in good health. The specimen was blood. CDR3 nucleotide sequence: TGTGCCAGCAGGACATCGACGAACACCGGGGAGCTGTTTTTT. Amino acid sequence: CASRTSTNTGELFF.